This T cell receptor beta chain was recorded in a study of T cell responses to AZD1222 COVID-19 vaccine. Across the whole study: Second-dose timings of about 4 or about 12 weeks were pooled.

The germline CDR1 and CDR2 sequences are ENHRY and SYGVKD. The CDR3 runs to 14 residues. Trimming removed 8 bases from V and 0 bases from J, with 10 bases in between. Whole-study results and caveats: Nearly half of unique spike-specific TCRs reportedly avoided B.1.351 and B.1.1.7 mutated regions. Spike regions recognized by vaccine-associated CD4 TCRs spanned the protein, led by 160-218 and 743-854. Increased Spike-specific TCR breadth and depth were observed after two AZD1222 doses.

The method was immunoSEQ multiplex PCR; TCRdb's version includes in-frame clones alone and lacks a portion of them. The data show 100,000 to 150,000 clones, with 91% seen just once and around 2.8% held by the top ten. Details on this clone: No antigen is known for it.

The J gene is TRBJ1-4, the V gene TRBV10-3; maybe TRBD1 (5 bases). Material: peripheral blood, obtained on day 0 of AZD1222 vaccination. This TCR came from an adult in good health. The CDR3 here is CAIRGAATNEKLFF. Here the CDR3 DNA reads TGTGCCATCCGAGGGGCGGCAACTAATGAAAAACTGTTTTTT.